The entry below gives a single T cell receptor (beta chain) sequence along with its context. The antigen remains unidentified. PBMCs were cryopreserved, and roughly 2 micrograms of genomic DNA from them went into TCR beta libraries. Germline CDR1 and CDR2: GTSNPN and SVGIG (reference sequence). V was pared by 0 bases and J by 4 bases, with 19 bases between. The CDR3 covers 17 residues. The data originate from a study of cytotoxic CD8 clonotypes in ibrutinib-treated CLL. Whole-study findings and limits: At baseline, clonality was higher than in age-matched healthy donors and correlated with CD8+ counts.

The intended depth for sequencing was 1 in 200,000 to 1 in 1 million T cells. Assay used: immunoSEQ multiplex PCR; TCRdb lists only in-frame clones, some missing. The sample has 150,000 or so clones; approximately 90% are singletons. The V gene is TRBV30, the J gene TRBJ2-4; no clear D gene. Sequenced here: PBMCs, sampled at disease progression, from a patient treated with ibrutinib. The TCR sequence derives from a human donor with chronic lymphocytic leukemia. The CDR3 protein is CAWSVSGRTPFKNIQYF. Written as DNA, the CDR3 is TGTGCCTGGAGTGTGTCCGGGCGGACCCCGTTTAAAAACATTCAGTACTTC.